Each of the 13 T cell receptor beta chains below was sequenced from the same sample in a study of post-analysis software for immune sequencing data. Whole-study findings and limits: TRBV5-6, TRBV5-1 and TRBV20-1 belonged to a set of roughly five TRBV segments that were more frequent in patients than controls.

These receptors are not linked to any known antigen. Included in the TCR beta cDNA libraries were unique molecular identifiers. TCRdb called the PCR reads again in MiXCR, with one record for every CDR3 protein. The table includes 750,000 to 950,000 distinct CDR3 sequences, approximately 57% detected once. The sequencing sample was made of blood. These receptors were obtained from a girl aged 5-17 years with multiple sclerosis.

The chain combines TRBV20-1 with TRBJ2-1; the D is unclear. The germline V and J ends were trimmed by 6 bases and 0 bases, with 15 bases remaining between them. This CDR3 region has 15 residues. Germline V gene lookup returns CDR1 DFQATT and CDR2 SNEGSKA (reference sequence). This CDR3 is CSAKTTESSYNEQFF. DNA of the CDR3: TGCAGTGCCAAAACCACCGAGAGCTCCTACAATGAGCAGTTCTTC.

The J gene is TRBJ2-7, the V gene TRBV5-1; 8 nucleotides align to TRBD1. The CDR3 consists of 13 residues. The V and J ends lost 5 bases and 5 bases, in that order; junction bases with no gene match: 6. Per germline, CDR1 SGHRS and CDR2 YFSETQ. This chain's CDR3 is CASRLQGADEQYF. CDR3 DNA sequence: TGCGCCAGCAGACTGCAGGGGGCCGACGAGCAGTACTTC.

The V gene is TRBV29-1, the J gene TRBJ1-1; unclear D gene. Germline V lookup: CDR1 SQVTM, CDR2 ANQGSEA. V lost 2 bases, J lost 0 bases, and 16 bases lay in between. This CDR3 comprises 16 residues. For the CDR3, the DNA is TGCAGCGTTGAACCCCTGGTTAGTCCCATGAACACTGAAGCTTTCTTT. It is translated as CSVEPLVSPMNTEAFF. Together with reference TRBV29-1 and TRBJ1-1, the CDR3 gives the full variable domain: SAVISQKPSRDICQRGTSLTIQCQVDSQVTMMFWYRQQPGQSLTLIATANQGSEATYESGFVIDKFPISRPNLTFSTLTVSNMSPEDSSIYLCSVEPLVSPMNTEAFFGQGTRLTVV.

The rearrangement links TRBV14 to TRBJ2-1; TRBD2 might be the D (6 bases). The CDR3 consists of 16 residues. V lost 1 base, J lost 4 bases, and 14 bases lay in between. Germline CDR1 reads SGHDN; CDR2 reads FVKESK. The CDR3 spells CASSQGGGAGYNEQFF. DNA for the CDR3: TGTGCCAGCAGCCAAGGGGGAGGTGCAGGGTACAATGAGCAGTTCTTC.

This clonotype has just a few counts. The chain has TRBV6-4 and TRBJ2-1, with D possibly TRBD2 on 5 matching bases. V was trimmed by 3 bases and J by 4 bases, leaving 13 bases between them. Germline assignment: CDR1 MRHNA and CDR2 SNTAGT. The CDR3 contains 15 residues. CDR3 DNA: TGTGCCAGCAGTGAAAGCTCGTCGGGGTACAATGAGCAGTTCTTC. It translates to CASSESSSGYNEQFF.

The genes are TRBV5-1 and TRBJ2-3; D is unresolved. Deletions cut 4 bases from V and 6 bases from J, with 15 bases between. This CDR3 has 14 residues. Germline V CDR1 and CDR2: SGHRS, YFSETQ. CDR3 sequence: CASSSGFTGDTQYF. CDR3 coding DNA: TGCGCCAGCAGCAGTGGGTTCACTGGGGATACGCAGTATTTT. Full variable domain (missing parts from reference TRBV5-1 and TRBJ2-3): KAGVTQTPRYLIKTRGQQVTLSCSPISGHRSVSWYQQTPGQGLQFLFEYFSETQRNKGNFPGRFSGRQFSNSRSEMNVSTLELGDSALYLCASSSGFTGDTQYFGPGTRLTVL.

This clonotype was observed a handful of times. This chain connects TRBV27 to TRBJ2-1; 8 bases align to TRBD1. CDR1 and CDR2 from the germline V gene are MNHEY and SMNVEV (reference sequence). CDR3 length: 13 amino acids. The V gene end was trimmed by 5 bases and the J gene end by 7 bases; junction bases not matched to a gene: 4. In nucleotides, the CDR3 is TGTGCCAGCAGTCTCAGGGGGCGGAATGAGCAGTTCTTC. Its translation is CASSLRGRNEQFF.

The CDR3 here is CASRTTGPGLEQYF. In DNA, the CDR3 is TGTGCCAGCAGAACTACGGGACCCGGACTTGAGCAGTACTTC. The chain is built from TRBV6-1 and TRBJ2-5; D possibly matches TRBD1 or TRBD2 (5 bases each). Germline CDR1 MNHNS, CDR2 SASEGT. The CDR3 sequence is 14 residues long. V was clipped by 6 bases and J by 11 bases, with 22 bases between them.

The chain recombines TRBV12-3 or TRBV12-4 with TRBJ1-2; D uncertain. The CDR3 sequence is 15 residues long. Trimming shortened V by 7 bases and J by 4 bases, and 19 bases separated the two germline ends. This chain's CDR3 is CASTPGRASSYGYTF. CDR3 nucleotides: TGTGCCAGCACCCCAGGCCGCGCCAGTTCCTATGGCTACACCTTC.

The gene calls are TRBV20-1 and TRBJ2-2; 9 bases fit TRBD2. Trimming cost V 0 bases and J 7 bases; bases outside gene matches: 9. CDR1 is DFQATT, CDR2 SNEGSKA, per germline (reference sequence). The CDR3 sequence is 16 residues long. The chain's CDR3 is CSAREEAGGQDGELFF. CDR3 nucleotide sequence: TGCAGTGCTAGAGAGGAAGCGGGAGGCCAAGACGGGGAGCTGTTTTTT.

There are a few counts of this clonotype. The rearrangement uses TRBV20-1 and TRBJ2-3; 10 nucleotides align to TRBD2. The CDR3 totals 17 residues. Germline lookup yields CDR1 DFQATT and CDR2 SNEGSKA (reference sequence). The V and J ends lost 6 bases and 2 bases, in that order; junction bases with no gene match: 14. The CDR3 region has the DNA TGCAGTGCCGGAACTAGCGGGGCTCCTACCTACACAGATACGCAGTATTTT. Amino acids: CSAGTSGAPTYTDTQYF.

This clonotype was found many times. The chain links TRBV7-3 to TRBJ2-1, with TRBD2 identical over 11 bases. This CDR3 spans 15 amino acids. The V gene end was trimmed by 3 bases and the J gene end by 2 bases; junction bases not matched to a gene: 0. Germline-derived CDR1 and CDR2 are SGHTA and FQGTGA. CDR3: CASSLGLAAYNEQFF. The CDR3 bases are TGTGCCAGCAGCTTGGGACTAGCGGCCTACAATGAGCAGTTCTTC.

V gene TRBV5-1 combines with J gene TRBJ1-6; D uncertain. V shed 4 bases and J shed 7 bases, with 18 bases lying between them. The CDR3 has 16 amino acids. Germline V CDR1 and CDR2: SGHRS, YFSETQ. This CDR3 is CASSPRTVEVNSPLHF. The CDR3 coding sequence is TGCGCCAGCAGCCCGAGGACGGTAGAAGTCAATTCACCCCTCCACTTT.